A single T cell receptor (beta chain) is shown here with its context. A much more abundant neighbour one base away suggests this may be a read error. This specimen belongs to a study of T cells in Graves' hyperthyroidism and ophthalmopathy. The germline CDR1 and CDR2 sequences are SNHLY and FYNNEI. Trimming cost V 4 bases and J 7 bases; bases outside gene matches: 3. The CDR3 is 15 amino acids. Regions amplified from RNA transcripts were the TCR beta CDR3 regions. Researchers ran a first-round RT-PCR on the TCR CDR3 using the HTBI primer set. TCRdb redid the calling of the multiplex PCR reads with MiXCR, one entry per CDR3 protein. The sample shows about 640,000 distinct CDR3 sequences, about a fifth of them seen only once.

Input material: blood. The sequence derives from a man aged 25-40 years with Graves' ophthalmopathy. This chain joins TRBV2 and TRBJ2-2; 13 nucleotides line up with TRBD2. CDR3 bases: TGTGCCAGCAGTGGGACTAGCGGGAGCATCGGGGAGCTGTTTTTT. Its translation is CASSGTSGSIGELFF.